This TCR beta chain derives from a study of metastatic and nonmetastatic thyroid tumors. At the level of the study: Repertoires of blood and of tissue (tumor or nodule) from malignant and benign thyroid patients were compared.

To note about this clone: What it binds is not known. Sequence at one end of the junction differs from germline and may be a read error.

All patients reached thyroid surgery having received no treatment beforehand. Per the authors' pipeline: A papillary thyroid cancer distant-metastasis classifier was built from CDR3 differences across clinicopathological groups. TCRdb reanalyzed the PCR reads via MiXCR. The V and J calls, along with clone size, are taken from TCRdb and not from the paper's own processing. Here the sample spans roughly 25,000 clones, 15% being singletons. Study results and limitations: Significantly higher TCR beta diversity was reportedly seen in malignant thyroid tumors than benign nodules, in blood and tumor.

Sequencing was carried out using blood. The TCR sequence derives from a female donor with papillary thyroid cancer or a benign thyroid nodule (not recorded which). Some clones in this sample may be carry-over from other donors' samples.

The CDR3 spells CASSQYPPSQGLYERYF. As DNA, the CDR3 is TGTGCCAGCAGCCAATATCCCCCTTCACAAGGGCTCTACGAGCGGTACTTC. This chain uses TRBV14 with TRBJ2-7; D not certain. CDR3 length equals 17 residues. CDR1 is SGHDN and CDR2 is FVKESK in the germline V gene.